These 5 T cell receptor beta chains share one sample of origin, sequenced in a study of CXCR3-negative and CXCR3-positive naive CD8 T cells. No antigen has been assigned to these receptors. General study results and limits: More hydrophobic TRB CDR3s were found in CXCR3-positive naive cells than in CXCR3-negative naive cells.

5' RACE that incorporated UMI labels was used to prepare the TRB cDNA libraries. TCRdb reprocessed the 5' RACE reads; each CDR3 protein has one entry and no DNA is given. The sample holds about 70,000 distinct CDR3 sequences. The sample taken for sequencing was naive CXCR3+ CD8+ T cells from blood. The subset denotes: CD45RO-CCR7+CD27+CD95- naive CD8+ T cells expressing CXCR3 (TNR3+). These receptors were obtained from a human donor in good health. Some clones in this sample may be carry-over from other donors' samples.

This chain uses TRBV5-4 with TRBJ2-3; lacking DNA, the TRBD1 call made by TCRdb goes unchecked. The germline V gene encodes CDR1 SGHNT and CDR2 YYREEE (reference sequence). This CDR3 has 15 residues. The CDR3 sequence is CASSSSPGGTDTQYF.

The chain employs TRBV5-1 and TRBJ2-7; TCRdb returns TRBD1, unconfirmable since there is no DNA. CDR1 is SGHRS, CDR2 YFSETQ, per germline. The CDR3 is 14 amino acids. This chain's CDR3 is CASSLTLTGNEQYF. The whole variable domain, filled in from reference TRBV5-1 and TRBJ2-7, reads KAGVTQTPRYLIKTRGQQVTLSCSPISGHRSVSWYQQTPGQGLQFLFEYFSETQRNKGNFPGRFSGRQFSNSRSEMNVSTLELGDSALYLCASSLTLTGNEQYFGPGTRLTVT.

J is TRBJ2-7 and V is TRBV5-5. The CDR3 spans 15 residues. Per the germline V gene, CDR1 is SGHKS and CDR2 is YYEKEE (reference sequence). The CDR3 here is CASSLVQGGSSEQYF.

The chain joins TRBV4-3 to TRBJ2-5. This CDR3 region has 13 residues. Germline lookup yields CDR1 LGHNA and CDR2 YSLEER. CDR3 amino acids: CASSQIVEETQYF.

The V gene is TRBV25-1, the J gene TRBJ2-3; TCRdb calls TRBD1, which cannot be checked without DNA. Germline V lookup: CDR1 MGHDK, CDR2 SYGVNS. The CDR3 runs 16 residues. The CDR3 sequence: CASSDEEGEGTDTQYF.